This record covers a single TCR beta chain. Its recognized antigen is unknown. One base away there is no much larger clone; base qualities are not given. To prepare the library, PCR was applied. Sequencing relied on an Illumina HiSeq 2500. Molecular barcoding was employed in the preparation of TCR libraries, with unique molecular identifiers being used to normalize TCRbeta repertoire quantification. The raw public reads went through TCRdb reprocessing: fastp at Q25, MiXCR clone calling, in-frame beta chains kept. Here each entry gathers all rows of one CDR3 protein and keeps the most common genes and DNA. Counted in this sample were around 960,000 distinct CDR3 sequences; about 29% of them appeared once. The ten biggest clones cover 28% of the sample. The data were obtained in a study of T-cell reconstitution after alpha-beta-depleted transplantation in children (dated by TCRdb to about 2016). Broadly, across the study: T-cell immune reconstitution after TCRalphabeta/CD19-depleted allogeneic hematopoietic cell transplantation in children was quantitatively tracked in the study by means of TCR repertoire profiling. The study at large found these results: In some patients, the high TCRbeta diversity seen at day 60 was put down to recipient T cells and intrathymic progenitors that had survived conditioning. Over subsequent months, a decline in hyperexpanded clone frequencies was noted, and after one year, T-cell counts and TCRbeta diversity were mostly ascribed to newly produced T cells. The apparently early alphabetaT-cell count recovery about two months after transplant was reportedly dependent on only several hundred rapidly expanded clones derived from non-depleted graft cells.

This specimen's treatment or condition label, interpreted: allogeneic hematopoietic cell transplantation with graft depleted of TCRalphabeta T cells and CD19 B cells. The children who served as transplant recipients had been given grafts of TCRalphabeta/CD19-depleted allogeneic hematopoietic cells. CDR1 and CDR2 are drawn from the germline V gene: SGHRS, YFSETQ. Its CDR3 holds 16 amino acids, cysteine through phenylalanine. CDR3 DNA is the only sequence kept; it has 48 bases, read in frame from the first base. The V end loses 4 bases and the J end loses 7 bases, and a stretch of 20 bases separates them.

This clonotype originated in a boy under two years old who had a stem cell transplant for SCID, so the T cells may come from the graft donor. The sequence links TRBV5-1 to TRBJ1-4; too little of a D gene remains to name it. The sample consisted of PBMCs, mostly from graft donor cells, taken 360 days after TCRalphabeta/CD19-depleted stem cell transplant. DNA sequence: TGCGCCAGCAGCGGGGAGTCTTGGGCAAGCGGTGAAAAACTGTTTTTT. This gives the protein CASSGESWASGEKLFF.